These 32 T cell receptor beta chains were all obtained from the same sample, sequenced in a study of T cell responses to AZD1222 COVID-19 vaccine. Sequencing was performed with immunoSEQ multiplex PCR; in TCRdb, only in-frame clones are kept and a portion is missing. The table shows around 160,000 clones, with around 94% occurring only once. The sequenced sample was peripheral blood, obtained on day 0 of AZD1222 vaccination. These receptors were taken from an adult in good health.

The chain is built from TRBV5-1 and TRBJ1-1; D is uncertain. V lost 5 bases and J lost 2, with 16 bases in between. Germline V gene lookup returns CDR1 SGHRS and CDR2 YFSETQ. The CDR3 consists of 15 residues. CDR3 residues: CASRRETSLNTEAFF. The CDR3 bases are TGCGCCAGCAGACGAGAGACGTCATTAAACACTGAAGCTTTCTTT.

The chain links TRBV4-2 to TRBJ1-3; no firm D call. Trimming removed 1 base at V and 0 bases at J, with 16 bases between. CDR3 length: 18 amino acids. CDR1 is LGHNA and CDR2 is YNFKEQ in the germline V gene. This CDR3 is CASSQGDGPGGSGNTIYF. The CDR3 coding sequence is TGTGCCAGCAGCCAAGGAGACGGACCAGGAGGCTCTGGAAACACCATATATTTT.

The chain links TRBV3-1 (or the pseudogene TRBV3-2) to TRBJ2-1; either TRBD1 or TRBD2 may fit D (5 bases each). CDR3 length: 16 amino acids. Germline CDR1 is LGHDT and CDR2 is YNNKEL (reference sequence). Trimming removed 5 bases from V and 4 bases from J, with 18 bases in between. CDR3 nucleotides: TGTGCCAGCAGCAGGGGTTGGCGGGTGATGTACAATGAGCAGTTCTTC. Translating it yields CASSRGWRVMYNEQFF.

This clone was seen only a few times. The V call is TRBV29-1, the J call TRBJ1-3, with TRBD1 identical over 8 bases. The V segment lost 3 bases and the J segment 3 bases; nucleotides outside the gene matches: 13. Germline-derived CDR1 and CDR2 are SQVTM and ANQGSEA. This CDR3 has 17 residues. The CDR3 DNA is TGCAGCGTTGATAGGTCAGGGGGCGCGGTTGGTGGAAACACCATATATTTT. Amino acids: CSVDRSGGAVGGNTIYF.

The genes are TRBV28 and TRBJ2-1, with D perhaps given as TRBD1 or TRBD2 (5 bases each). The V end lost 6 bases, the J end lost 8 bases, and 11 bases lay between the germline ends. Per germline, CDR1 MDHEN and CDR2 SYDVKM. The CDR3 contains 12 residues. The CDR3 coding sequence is TGTGCCAGCAGGGGGGTGTGGGATGAGCAGTTCTTC. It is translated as CASRGVWDEQFF.

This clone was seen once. CDR3 bases: TGCAGCGTTGGGGGTGGAGATCAGCCCCAGCATTTT. Protein sequence: CSVGGGDQPQHF. The chain carries TRBV29-1 and TRBJ1-5; the D is unclear. Per the germline V gene, CDR1 is SQVTM and CDR2 is ANQGSEA. The CDR3 runs to 12 residues. Trimming removed 4 bases from V and 5 bases from J, with 9 bases in between.

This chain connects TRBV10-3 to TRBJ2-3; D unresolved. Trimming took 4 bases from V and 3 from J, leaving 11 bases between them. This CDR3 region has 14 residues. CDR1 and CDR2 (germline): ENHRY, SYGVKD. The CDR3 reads CAISVESFTDTQYF. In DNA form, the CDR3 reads TGTGCCATCAGTGTAGAGAGCTTTACAGATACGCAGTATTTT.

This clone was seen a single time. CDR3 in amino acids: CASSPGAGNQPQHF. CDR3 bases: TGCGCCAGCAGCCCGGGGGCAGGCAATCAGCCCCAGCATTTT. This chain joins TRBV5-1 and TRBJ1-5; weak D call: TRBD1 (6 bases). The CDR3 has 14 residues. The germline V gene has CDR1 SGHRS and CDR2 YFSETQ. V lost 4 bases and J 2 bases, leaving 10 bases between the germline ends.

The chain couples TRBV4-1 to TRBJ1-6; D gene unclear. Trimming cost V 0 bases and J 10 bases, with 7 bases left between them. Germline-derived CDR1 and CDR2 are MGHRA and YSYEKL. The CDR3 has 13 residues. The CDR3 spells CASSQERASPLHF. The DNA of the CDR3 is TGCGCCAGCAGCCAAGAAAGGGCGTCACCCCTCCACTTT.

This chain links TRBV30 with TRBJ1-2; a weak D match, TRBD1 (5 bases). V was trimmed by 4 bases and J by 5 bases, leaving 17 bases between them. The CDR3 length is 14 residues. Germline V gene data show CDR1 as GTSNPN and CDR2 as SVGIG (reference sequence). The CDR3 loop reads CAWTRGAIRYGYTF. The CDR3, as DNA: TGTGCCTGGACCCGTGGGGCAATTCGATATGGCTACACCTTC. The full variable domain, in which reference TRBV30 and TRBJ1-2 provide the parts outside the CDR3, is SQTIHQWPATLVQPVGSPLSLECTVEGTSNPNLYWYRQAAGRGLQLLFYSVGIGQISSEVPQNLSASRPQDRQFILSSKKLLLSDSGFYLCAWTRGAIRYGYTFGSGTRLTVV.

The CDR3 is CASSLGNQPQHF. As DNA, the CDR3 is TGTGCCAGCAGCCTAGGAAATCAGCCCCAGCATTTT. This rearrangement joins TRBV6-2 or TRBV6-3 to TRBJ1-5; no clear D. The CDR3 extends over 12 amino acids. Germline CDR1 and CDR2: MNHEY and SVGEGT. Trimming removed 6 bases from V and 4 bases from J, with 7 bases in between.

The CDR3 region is CASSLALGQGARTEAFF. CDR3 in DNA: TGTGCCAGCAGCTTAGCGCTTGGACAGGGGGCGCGCACTGAAGCTTTCTTT. V and J are TRBV7-8 and TRBJ1-1, with 11 bases matching TRBD1. V shed 0 bases, J shed 4 bases, and the junction held 7 bases outside the gene matches. This CDR3 contains 17 residues. Germline CDR1 reads SGHVS; CDR2 reads FQNEAQ.

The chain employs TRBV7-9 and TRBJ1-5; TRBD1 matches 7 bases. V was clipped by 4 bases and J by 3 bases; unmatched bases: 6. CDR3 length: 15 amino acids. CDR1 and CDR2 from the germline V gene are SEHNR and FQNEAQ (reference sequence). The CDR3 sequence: CASSSDRDANQPQHF. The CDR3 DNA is TGTGCCAGCAGCTCAGACAGGGATGCCAATCAGCCCCAGCATTTT.

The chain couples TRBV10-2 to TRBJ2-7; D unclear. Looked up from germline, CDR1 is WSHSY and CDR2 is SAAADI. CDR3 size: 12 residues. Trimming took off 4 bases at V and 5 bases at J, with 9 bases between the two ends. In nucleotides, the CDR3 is TGCGCCAGCAGTGGTTCCAAGAACGAGCAGTACTTC. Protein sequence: CASSGSKNEQYF.

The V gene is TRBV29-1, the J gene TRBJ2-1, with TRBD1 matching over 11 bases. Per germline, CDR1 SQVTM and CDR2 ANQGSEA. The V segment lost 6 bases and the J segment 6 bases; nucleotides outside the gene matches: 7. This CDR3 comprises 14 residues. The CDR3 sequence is CSVGQGANFNEQFF. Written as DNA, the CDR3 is TGCAGCGTAGGACAGGGGGCGAATTTCAATGAGCAGTTCTTC.

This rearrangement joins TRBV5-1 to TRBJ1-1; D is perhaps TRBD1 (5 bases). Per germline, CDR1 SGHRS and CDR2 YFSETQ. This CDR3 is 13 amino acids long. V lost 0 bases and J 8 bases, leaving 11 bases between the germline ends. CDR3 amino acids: CASSLDGGDEAFF. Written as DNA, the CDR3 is TGCGCCAGCAGCTTGGATGGGGGAGACGAAGCTTTCTTT.

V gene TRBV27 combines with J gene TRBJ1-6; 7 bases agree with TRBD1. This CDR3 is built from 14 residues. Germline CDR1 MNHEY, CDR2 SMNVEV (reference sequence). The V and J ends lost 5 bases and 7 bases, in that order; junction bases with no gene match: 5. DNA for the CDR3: TGTGCCAGCAGTGGTCAGGGGGTGAATTCACCCCTCCACTTT. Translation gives CASSGQGVNSPLHF.

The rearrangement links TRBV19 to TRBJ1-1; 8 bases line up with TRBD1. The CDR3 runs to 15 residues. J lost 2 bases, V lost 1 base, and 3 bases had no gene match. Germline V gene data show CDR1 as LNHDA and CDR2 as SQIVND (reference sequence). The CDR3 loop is CASSIGPGGNTEAFF. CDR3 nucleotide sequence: TGTGCCAGTAGTATAGGTCCAGGGGGCAACACTGAAGCTTTCTTT.

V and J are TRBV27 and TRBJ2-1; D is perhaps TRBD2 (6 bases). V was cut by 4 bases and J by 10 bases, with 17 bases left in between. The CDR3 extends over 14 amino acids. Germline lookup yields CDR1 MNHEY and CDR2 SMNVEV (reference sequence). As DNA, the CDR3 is TGTGCCAGCAGTTCCTTATTGACTAGGGAGGAGCAGTTCTTC. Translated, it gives CASSSLLTREEQFF.

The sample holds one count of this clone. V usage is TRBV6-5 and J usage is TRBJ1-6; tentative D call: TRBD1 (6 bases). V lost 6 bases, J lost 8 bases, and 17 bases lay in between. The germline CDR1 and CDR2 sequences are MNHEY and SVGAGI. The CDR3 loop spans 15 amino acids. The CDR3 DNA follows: TGTGCCAGCAGAAGCAGGGGCAGGGAGGATTCACCCCTCCACTTT. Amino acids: CASRSRGREDSPLHF.

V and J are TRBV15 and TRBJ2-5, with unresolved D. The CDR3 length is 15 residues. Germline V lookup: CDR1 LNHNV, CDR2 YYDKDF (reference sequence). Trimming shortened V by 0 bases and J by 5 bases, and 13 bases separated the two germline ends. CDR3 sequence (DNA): TGTGCCACCAGCAGAGAGAAGCTAGAGTCGGAGACCCAGTACTTC. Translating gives CATSREKLESETQYF.

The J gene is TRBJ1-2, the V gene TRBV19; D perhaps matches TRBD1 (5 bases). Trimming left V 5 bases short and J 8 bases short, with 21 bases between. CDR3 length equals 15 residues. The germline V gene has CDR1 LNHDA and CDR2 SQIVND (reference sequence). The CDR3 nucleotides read TGTGCCAGTAGTTCGGTTCACCGGGACGGATTCGGCTACACCTTC. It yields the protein CASSSVHRDGFGYTF.

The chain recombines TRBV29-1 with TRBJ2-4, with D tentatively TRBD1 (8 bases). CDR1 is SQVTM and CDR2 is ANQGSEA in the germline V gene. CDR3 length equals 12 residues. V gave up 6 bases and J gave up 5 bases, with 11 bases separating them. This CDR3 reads CSVTGGENIQYF. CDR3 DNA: TGCAGCGTAACAGGGGGGGAAAACATTCAGTACTTC.

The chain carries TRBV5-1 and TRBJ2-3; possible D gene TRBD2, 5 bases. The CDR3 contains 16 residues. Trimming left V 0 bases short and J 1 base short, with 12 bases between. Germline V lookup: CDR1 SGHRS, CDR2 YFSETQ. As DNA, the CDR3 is TGCGCCAGCAGCTTGGGAGGCGGGCGGGGCACAGATACGCAGTATTTT. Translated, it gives CASSLGGGRGTDTQYF.

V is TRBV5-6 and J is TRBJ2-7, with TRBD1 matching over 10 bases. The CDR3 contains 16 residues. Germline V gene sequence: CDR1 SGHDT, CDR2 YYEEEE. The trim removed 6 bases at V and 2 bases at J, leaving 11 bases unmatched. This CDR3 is CASTSVGTGETYEQYF. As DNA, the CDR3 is TGTGCCAGCACCTCCGTCGGGACAGGGGAGACCTACGAGCAGTACTTC.

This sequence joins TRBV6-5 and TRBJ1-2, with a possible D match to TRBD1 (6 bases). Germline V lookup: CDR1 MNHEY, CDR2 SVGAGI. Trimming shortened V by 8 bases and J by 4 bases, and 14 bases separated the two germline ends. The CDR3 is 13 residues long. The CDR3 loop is CASRTETSYGYTF. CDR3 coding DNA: TGTGCCAGCCGGACAGAAACCAGCTATGGCTACACCTTC.

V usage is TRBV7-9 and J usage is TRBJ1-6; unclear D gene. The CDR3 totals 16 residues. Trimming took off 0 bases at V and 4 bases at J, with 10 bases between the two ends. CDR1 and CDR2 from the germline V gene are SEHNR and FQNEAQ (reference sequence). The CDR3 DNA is TGTGCCAGCAGCTTAGCGCATGGAGGGTATAATTCACCCCTCCACTTT. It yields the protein CASSLAHGGYNSPLHF. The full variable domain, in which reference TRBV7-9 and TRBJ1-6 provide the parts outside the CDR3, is DTGVSQNPRHKITKRGQNVTFRCDPISEHNRLYWYRQTLGQGPEFLTYFQNEAQLEKSRLLSDRFSAERPKGSFSTLEIQRTEQGDSAMYLCASSLAHGGYNSPLHFGNGTRLTVT.

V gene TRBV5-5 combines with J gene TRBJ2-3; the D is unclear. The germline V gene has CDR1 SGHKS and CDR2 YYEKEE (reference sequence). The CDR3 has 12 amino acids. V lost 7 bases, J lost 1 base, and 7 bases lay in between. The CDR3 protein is CASQEGTDTQYF. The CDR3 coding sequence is TGTGCCAGCCAAGAGGGCACAGATACGCAGTATTTT.

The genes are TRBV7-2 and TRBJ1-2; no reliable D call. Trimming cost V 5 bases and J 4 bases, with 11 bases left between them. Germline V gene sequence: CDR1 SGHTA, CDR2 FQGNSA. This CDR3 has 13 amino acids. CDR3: CASSPMDLYGYTF. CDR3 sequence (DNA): TGTGCCAGCAGCCCCATGGACCTCTATGGCTACACCTTC. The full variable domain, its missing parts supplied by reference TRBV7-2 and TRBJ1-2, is GAGVSQSPSNKVTEKGKDVELRCDPISGHTALYWYRQSLGQGLEFLIYFQGNSAPDKSGLPSDRFSAERTGGSVSTLTIQRTQQEDSAVYLCASSPMDLYGYTFGSGTRLTVV.

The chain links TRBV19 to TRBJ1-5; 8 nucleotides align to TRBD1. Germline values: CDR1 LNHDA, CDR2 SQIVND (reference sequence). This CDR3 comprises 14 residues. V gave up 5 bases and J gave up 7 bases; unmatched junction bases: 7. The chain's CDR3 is CASSAGQGRQPQHF. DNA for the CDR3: TGTGCCAGTAGTGCCGGACAGGGAAGGCAGCCCCAGCATTTT.

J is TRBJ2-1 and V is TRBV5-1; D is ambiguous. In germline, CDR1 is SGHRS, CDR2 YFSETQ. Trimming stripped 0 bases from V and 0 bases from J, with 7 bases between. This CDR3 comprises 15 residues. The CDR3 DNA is TGCGCCAGCAGCTTGGCCATCAGCTCCTACAATGAGCAGTTCTTC. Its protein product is CASSLAISSYNEQFF.

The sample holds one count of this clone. The CDR3 DNA sequence: TGCGCCAGCAGCTTGGATAGCCGGGGCGCTGAAGCTTTCTTT. Translated, it gives CASSLDSRGAEAFF. The chain carries TRBV5-1 and TRBJ1-1; TRBD1 might be the D (5 bases). V lost 0 bases, J lost 6 bases, and 12 bases lay in between. The CDR3 runs 14 residues. Germline assignment: CDR1 SGHRS and CDR2 YFSETQ.